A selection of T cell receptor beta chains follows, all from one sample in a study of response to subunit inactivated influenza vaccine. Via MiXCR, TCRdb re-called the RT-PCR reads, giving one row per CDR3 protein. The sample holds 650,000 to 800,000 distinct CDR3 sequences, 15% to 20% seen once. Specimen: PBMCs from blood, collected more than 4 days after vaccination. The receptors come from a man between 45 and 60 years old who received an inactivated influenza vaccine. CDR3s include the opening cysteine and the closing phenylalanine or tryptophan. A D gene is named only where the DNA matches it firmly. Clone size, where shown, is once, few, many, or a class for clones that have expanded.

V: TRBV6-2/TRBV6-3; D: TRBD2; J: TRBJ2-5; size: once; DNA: TGTGCCAGCAGTTACTCGAGGCCCGGGGGGGGACAAGAGACCCAGTACTTC; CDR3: CASSYSRPGGGQETQYF
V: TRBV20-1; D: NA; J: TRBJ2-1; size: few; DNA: TGCAGTGCCACTAAGGAAAGGCTCATCTCCTACAATGAGCAGTTCTTC; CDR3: CSATKERLISYNEQFF
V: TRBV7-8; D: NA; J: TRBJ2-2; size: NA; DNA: TGTGCCAGCAGTCCCCCGGCCTCGAGGACCGGGGAGCTGTTTTTT; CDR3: CASSPPASRTGELFF
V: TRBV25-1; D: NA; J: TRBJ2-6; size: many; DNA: TGTGCCAGCAGTGAAGGCGTGAATATCCTGACTTTC; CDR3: CASSEGVNILTF
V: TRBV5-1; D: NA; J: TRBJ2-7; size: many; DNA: TGCGCCAGCAGCTTGAAAAGGAACGAGCAGTACTTC; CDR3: CASSLKRNEQYF
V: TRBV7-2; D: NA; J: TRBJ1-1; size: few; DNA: TGTGCCAGCAGCTTCCAAGGTACGGTCGCTTTCTTT; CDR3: CASSFQGTVAFF
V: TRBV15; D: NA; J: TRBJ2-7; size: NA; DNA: TGTGCCACCAGCAGCCTCCGGGTCCTCCGAGATCCGGTCTACTTC; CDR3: CATSSLRVLRDPVYF
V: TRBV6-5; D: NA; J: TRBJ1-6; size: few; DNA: TGTGCCAGCATTAAGGACAGTAATTCACCCCTCCACTTT; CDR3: CASIKDSNSPLHF
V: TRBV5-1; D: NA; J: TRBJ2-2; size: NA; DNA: TGCGCCAGCAGCTTGGTTCGGAGTCCCGGGGAGCTGTTTTTT; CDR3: CASSLVRSPGELFF
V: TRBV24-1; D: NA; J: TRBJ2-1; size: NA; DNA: TGTGCCACCAGCGGACGGCCTGGGAATGAGCAGTTCTTC; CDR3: CATSGRPGNEQFF
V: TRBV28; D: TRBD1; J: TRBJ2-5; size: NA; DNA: TGTGCCAGTCCCCCCCCAGGGGGCGGTTTCGAGACCCAGTACTTC; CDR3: CASPPPGGGFETQYF
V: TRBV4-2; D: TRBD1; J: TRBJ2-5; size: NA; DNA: TGTGCCAGCAGCCATACGACAGGGGGAGAGACCCAGTACTTC; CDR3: CASSHTTGGETQYF
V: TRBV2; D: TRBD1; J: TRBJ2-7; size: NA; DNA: TGTGCCAGCAGGCTAGCCGGGACAGTCTTACCCTACGAGCAGTACTTC; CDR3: CASRLAGTVLPYEQYF
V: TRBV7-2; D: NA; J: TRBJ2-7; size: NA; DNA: TGTGCCAGCAGCTTAGTTGTTGTTAAAGATACCTACGAGCAGTACTTC; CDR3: CASSLVVVKDTYEQYF
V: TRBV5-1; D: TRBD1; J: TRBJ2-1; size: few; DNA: TGCGCCAGCACCCCCAGACAGGGAACTAATGAGCAGTTCTTC; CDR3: CASTPRQGTNEQFF
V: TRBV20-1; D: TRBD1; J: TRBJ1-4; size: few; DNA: TGCAGTGCTAGGGGGATCCGCCGGGACAGGGGTCGCGAAAAACTGTTTTTT; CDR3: CSARGIRRDRGREKLFF
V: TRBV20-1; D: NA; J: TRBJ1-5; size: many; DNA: TGCAGTGCAATCCCGGGGCCATATAGCAATCAGCCCCAGCATTTT; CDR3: CSAIPGPYSNQPQHF
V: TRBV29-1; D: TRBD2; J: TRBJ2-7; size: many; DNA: TGCAGCGTTGGAACCCGGGGGGGCCTCGAGCAGTACTTC; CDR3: CSVGTRGGLEQYF
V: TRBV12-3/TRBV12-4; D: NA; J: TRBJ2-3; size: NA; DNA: TGTGCCAGCAGTTTCGGCGGTTCAGATACGCAGTATTTT; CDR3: CASSFGGSDTQYF
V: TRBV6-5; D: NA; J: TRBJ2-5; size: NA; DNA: TGTGCCAGCAGTTACCCACGGGCAGGAGAGACCCAGTACTTC; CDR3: CASSYPRAGETQYF
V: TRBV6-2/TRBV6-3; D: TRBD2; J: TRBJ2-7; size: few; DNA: TGTGCCAGCAGCTATACCCCCCAGCGGGGGAGCTCCTACGAGCAGTACTTC; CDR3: CASSYTPQRGSSYEQYF
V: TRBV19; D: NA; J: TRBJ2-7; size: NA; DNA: TGTGCCAGCGCGGCGACTAGCTACGAGCAGTACTTC; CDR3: CASAATSYEQYF
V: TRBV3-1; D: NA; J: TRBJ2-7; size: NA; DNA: TGTGCCAGCAGCCAATCGTATAGGGGGATGTACGAGCAGTACTTC; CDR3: CASSQSYRGMYEQYF
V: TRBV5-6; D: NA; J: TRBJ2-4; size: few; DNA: TGTGCCAGCAGCTTGGGGACTCCCAGGAACATTCAGTACTTC; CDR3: CASSLGTPRNIQYF
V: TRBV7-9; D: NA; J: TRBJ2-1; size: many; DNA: TGTGCCAGCAGCTTCCCCTACAATGAGCAGTTCTTC; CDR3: CASSFPYNEQFF
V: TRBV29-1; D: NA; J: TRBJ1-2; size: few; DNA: TGCAGCGTTGCAAAGGACAGCTCCTTCTATGGCTACACCTTC; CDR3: CSVAKDSSFYGYTF
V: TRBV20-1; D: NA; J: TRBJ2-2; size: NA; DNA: TGCAGTGCTAGAGATTTCCAGGGCCGTCCCGCGAACACCGGGGAGCTGTTTTTT; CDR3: CSARDFQGRPANTGELFF
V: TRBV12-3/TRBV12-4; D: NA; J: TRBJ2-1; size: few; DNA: TGTGCCAGCAGTTTAAGTTGGGGGCGAGAGTTCTTC; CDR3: CASSLSWGREFF
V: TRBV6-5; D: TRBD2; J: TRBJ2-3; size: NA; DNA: TGTGCCAGCAGTTACTGGACTAGCGGGGGGCCTTTCACAGATACGCAGTATTTT; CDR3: CASSYWTSGGPFTDTQYF
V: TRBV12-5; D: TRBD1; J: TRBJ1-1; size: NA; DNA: TGTGCTAGTGGGACAGGGGATTCCACTGAAGCTTTCTTT; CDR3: CASGTGDSTEAFF
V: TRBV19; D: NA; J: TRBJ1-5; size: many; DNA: TGTGCCAGTAGCCCGGATAGACAGCCCCAGCATTTT; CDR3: CASSPDRQPQHF